The 17 T cell receptor beta chains given below trace back to one sample, sequenced in a study of identical twins. TCRdb itself ran the 5' RACE reads through MiXCR, one entry per CDR3 protein. The table lists more than 1.5 million distinct CDR3 sequences, around 29% of them singletons. Sequencing input: cord blood. These receptors all come from a newborn girl in good health.

The chain joins TRBV14 to TRBJ2-6; D is unresolved. Germline lookup yields CDR1 SGHDN and CDR2 FVKESK. Trimming cost V 4 bases and J 2 bases, with 9 bases left between them. This CDR3 comprises 15 residues. CDR3 sequence: CASSLLSAGANVLTF. CDR3 in DNA: TGTGCCAGCAGCCTTCTTTCCGCTGGGGCCAACGTCCTGACTTTC. Combining the CDR3 with reference TRBV14 and TRBJ2-6 gives the whole variable domain EAGVTQFPSHSVIEKGQTVTLRCDPISGHDNLYWYRRVMGKEIKFLLHFVKESKQDESGMPNNRFLAERTGGTYSTLKVQPAELEDSGVYFCASSLLSAGANVLTFGAGSRLTVL.

The chain employs TRBV7-9 and TRBJ2-2; unclear D gene. Germline V gene data show CDR1 as SEHNR and CDR2 as FQNEAQ (reference sequence). V lost 2 bases, J lost 8 bases, and 6 bases lay in between. There are 12 residues in the CDR3. CDR3 coding DNA: TGTGCCAGCAGCTTACAGATGGGGGAGCTGTTTTTT. This gives the protein CASSLQMGELFF.

This clonotype was recorded many times. The chain links TRBV27 to TRBJ2-3, with TRBD2 identical over 9 bases. Looked up from germline, CDR1 is MNHEY and CDR2 is SMNVEV (reference sequence). V was clipped by 5 bases and J by 0 bases; unmatched bases: 6. The CDR3 has 16 residues. The CDR3 DNA follows: TGTGCCAGCAGTCTTCAAGCGGGAGGTAGCACAGATACGCAGTATTTT. This codes for CASSLQAGGSTDTQYF.

This clonotype occurred a few times. The chain joins TRBV20-1 to TRBJ1-2, with 10 bases matching TRBD1. V lost 8 bases to trimming and J lost 5 bases; unmatched junction nucleotides: 2. CDR3 length: 11 amino acids. The germline CDR1 and CDR2 sequences are DFQATT and SNEGSKA (reference sequence). In DNA, the CDR3 is TGCAGTTCGGGACAGGGGTATGGCTACACCTTC. Encoded protein: CSSGQGYGYTF.

J is TRBJ2-3 and V is TRBV27; D is undetermined. Trimming cost V 2 bases and J 2 bases, with 17 bases left between them. The CDR3 is 17 amino acids. Germline V gives CDR1 MNHEY, CDR2 SMNVEV (reference sequence). The CDR3 coding sequence is TGTGCCAGCAGTTTACGAACCCCCGACCTTATCACAGATACGCAGTATTTT. This sequence encodes CASSLRTPDLITDTQYF.

The CDR3 reads CASSPTSGGANTQYF. The CDR3 nucleotides are TGTGCCAGCAGCCCGACTAGCGGGGGGGCTAATACGCAGTATTTT. The rearrangement joins TRBV12-3 or TRBV12-4 to TRBJ2-3, with TRBD2 identical over 14 bases. The CDR3 consists of 15 residues. The V segment lost 6 bases and the J segment 7 bases; nucleotides outside the gene matches: 6.

A few counts support this clonotype. The rearrangement joins TRBV20-1 to TRBJ2-3; 12 bases agree with TRBD2. Trimming took 6 bases from V and 5 from J; bases not matched to a gene: 9. The CDR3 loop spans 15 amino acids. CDR1 DFQATT and CDR2 SNEGSKA come from the germline V gene (reference sequence). The CDR3 spells CSASQLAGGLDTQYF. The DNA for the CDR3 is TGCAGTGCGTCACAACTAGCGGGGGGTCTAGATACGCAGTATTTT.

The chain joins TRBV7-9 to TRBJ2-3; D not resolved. There are 14 residues in the CDR3. V was shortened by 6 bases and J by 0 bases, with 10 bases between the two germline ends. Germline loops: CDR1 SEHNR, CDR2 FQNEAQ (reference sequence). The CDR3 DNA reads as TGTGCCAGCAGGAATTACGGCAGCACAGATACGCAGTATTTT. Translated, it gives CASRNYGSTDTQYF.

The gene calls are TRBV12-3 or TRBV12-4 and TRBJ2-7, with 11 bases fitting TRBD2. V trimming: 6 bases; J trimming: 2 bases; junction bases outside the gene matches: 6. The CDR3 totals 15 residues. CDR3 amino acids: CASSRTSGLPYEQYF. CDR3 sequence (DNA): TGTGCCAGCAGCCGGACTAGCGGGCTTCCCTACGAGCAGTACTTC.

The chain carries TRBV4-1 and TRBJ2-1; 8 bases are shared with TRBD1. Germline CDR1 MGHRA, CDR2 YSYEKL. The CDR3 extends over 14 amino acids. J was trimmed by 6 bases and V by 4 bases; bases with no gene match: 5. The CDR3 sequence is CASSRNTGGNEQFF. The CDR3 DNA is TGCGCCAGCAGCCGGAATACAGGGGGCAATGAGCAGTTCTTC.

This clonotype was seen a few times. This chain uses TRBV20-1 with TRBJ2-7; the D is unclear. This CDR3 contains 10 residues. Deletions cut 5 bases from V and 5 bases from J, with 7 bases between. Looked up from germline, CDR1 is DFQATT and CDR2 is SNEGSKA (reference sequence). CDR3 sequence reads: CSAGPHEQYF. As DNA, the CDR3 is TGCAGTGCTGGCCCCCACGAGCAGTACTTC.

DNA of the CDR3: TGTGCCAGCGGGACTAGCGGTTTATCGAATGAGCAGTTCTTC. Residues: CASGTSGLSNEQFF. The V call is TRBV6-4, the J call TRBJ2-1; 11 bases align to TRBD2. CDR3 length: 14 residues. Per germline, CDR1 MRHNA and CDR2 SNTAGT. J was trimmed by 7 bases and V by 8 bases; bases with no gene match: 7.

Points on this clonotype: Germline and junction disagree at one end, which may indicate a read error. The V and J genes are TRBV12-3 or TRBV12-4 and TRBJ2-4; D possibly uses TRBD1 or TRBD2 (5 bases each). CDR3 size: 14 residues. CDR3 residues: CASNQGPIQETQSF. Written as DNA, the CDR3 is TGTGCCAGCAACCAGGGACCTATACAAGAGACCCAGTCCTTC.

This clonotype was picked up a small number of times. The chain couples TRBV6-4 to TRBJ2-6; TRBD1 agrees at 8 bases. Germline V gene sequence: CDR1 MRHNA, CDR2 SNTAGT. Trimming removed 9 bases from V and 2 bases from J; junction bases left unmatched: 9. This CDR3 contains 16 residues. The CDR3 nucleotides are TGTGCCAGACCCGGACAGGGAGTTACTGGGGCCAACGTCCTGACTTTC. Its protein is CARPGQGVTGANVLTF.

The V and J genes are TRBV28 and TRBJ1-2; TRBD1 agrees at 12 bases. V lost 6 bases, J lost 0 bases, and 8 bases stayed unmatched. CDR3 length: 17 amino acids. Germline CDR1 and CDR2: MDHEN and SYDVKM. The CDR3 here is CASSSTGQGASNYGYTF. The DNA for the CDR3 is TGTGCCAGCAGCTCAACGGGACAGGGGGCTTCTAACTATGGCTACACCTTC.

The chain carries TRBV7-2 and TRBJ2-2; D ambiguous. CDR3 length: 16 amino acids. The germline V gene has CDR1 SGHTA and CDR2 FQGNSA. Trimming removed 1 base at V and 6 bases at J, with 15 bases between. CDR3 protein: CASSLVVGLVSGELFF. In DNA form, the CDR3 reads TGTGCCAGCAGCTTAGTGGTTGGGCTAGTTTCCGGGGAGCTGTTTTTT.

The rearrangement uses TRBV2 and TRBJ2-7; tentative D call: TRBD2 (6 bases). Per the germline V gene, CDR1 is SNHLY and CDR2 is FYNNEI. This CDR3 contains 14 residues. Trimming pared 9 bases from V and 3 bases from J, leaving 18 bases between. The CDR3 nucleotides are TGTGCCAGTATGGGTTTTGCGGGGAGCTACGAGCAGTACTTC. Encoded protein: CASMGFAGSYEQYF. The full variable domain, with the rest looked up from reference TRBV2 and TRBJ2-7, is EPEVTQTPSHQVTQMGQEVILRCVPISNHLYFYWYRQILGQKVEFLVSFYNNEISEKSEIFDDQFSVERPDGSNFTLKIRSTKLEDSAMYFCASMGFAGSYEQYFGPGTRLTVT.